The 16 T cell receptor beta chains listed next were all sequenced from one sample in a study of cytomegalovirus exposure and HLA in healthy donors. The PCR ran on 60 Vbeta and 13 Jbeta primers. Assay used: immunoSEQ multiplex PCR; TCRdb lists only in-frame clones, some missing. The repertoire has approximately 120,000 clones, around 86% of them found once; the top ten carry roughly 2.2%. Sample: PBMCs. The receptors derive from a woman aged 25 to 45 in good health and CMV-seronegative.

V gene TRBV5-1 combines with J gene TRBJ1-1; D ambiguous. CDR3 length: 16 residues. With 0 bases removed from V and 0 bases from J, the gap between germline ends came to 12 bases. Germline CDR1 reads SGHRS; CDR2 reads YFSETQ. CDR3 region: CASSLAGLGMNTEAFF. The DNA for the CDR3 is TGCGCCAGCAGCTTGGCGGGGTTGGGGATGAACACTGAAGCTTTCTTT.

This chain links TRBV7-2 with TRBJ2-2; 7 nucleotides align to TRBD2. This CDR3 spans 13 amino acids. Losses at the gene ends were 3 bases for V and 8 bases for J; bases not matched to a gene: 3. Germline V gene sequence: CDR1 SGHTA, CDR2 FQGNSA. CDR3 DNA sequence: TGTGCCAGCAGCTTTGGGGGGGAGGGGGAGCTGTTTTTT. This translates into CASSFGGEGELFF.

The gene calls are TRBV4-3 and TRBJ1-1; no reliable D call. The CDR3 spans 15 residues. V gave up 3 bases and J gave up 1 base, with 12 bases separating them. Germline-derived CDR1 and CDR2 are LGHNA and YSLEER. CDR3 sequence: CASSQYPSGNTEAFF. As DNA, the CDR3 is TGCGCCAGCAGCCAGTACCCCTCCGGGAACACTGAAGCTTTCTTT.

V gene TRBV7-2 combines with J gene TRBJ1-1, with D possibly matching TRBD1 (5 bases). The CDR3 has 13 residues. Trimming shortened V by 5 bases and J by 0 bases, and 7 bases separated the two germline ends. Germline CDR1 reads SGHTA; CDR2 reads FQGNSA. The DNA for the CDR3 is TGTGCCAGCAGCCAGACAGTGAACACTGAAGCTTTCTTT. It is translated as CASSQTVNTEAFF.

The rearrangement links TRBV27 to TRBJ2-5; 10 bases agree with TRBD2. Matching the DNA end better, TRBJ2-7 makes the J call doubtful. CDR1 MNHEY and CDR2 SMNVEV come from the germline V gene (reference sequence). The CDR3 spans 14 residues. The CDR3 sequence: CASAPRLAGYEQYF. In DNA, the CDR3 is TGTGCCAGCGCCCCCCGACTAGCGGGCTACGAGCAGTACTTC.

This chain uses TRBV27 with TRBJ1-4; no clear D. This CDR3 contains 16 residues. Germline V lookup: CDR1 MNHEY, CDR2 SMNVEV (reference sequence). V was clipped by 6 bases and J by 0 bases, with 14 bases between them. CDR3 DNA sequence: TGTGCCAGCAGCAAATACACTCGGGCAACTAATGAAAAACTGTTTTTT. Residues: CASSKYTRATNEKLFF.

The table lists this clone with a few counts. The V call is TRBV10-1, the J call TRBJ2-7, with a tentative D call TRBD2 (5 bases). Germline V lookup: CDR1 WNHNN, CDR2 SYGVQD (reference sequence). The CDR3 extends over 14 amino acids. Trimming took 2 bases from V and 0 from J, leaving 8 bases between them. The CDR3 protein is CASSEIEGSYEQYF. CDR3 DNA sequence: TGCGCCAGCAGTGAGATCGAGGGCTCCTACGAGCAGTACTTC.

The chain carries TRBV18 and TRBJ2-6, with 9 bases identical to TRBD1. Germline CDR1 is KGHSH and CDR2 is LQKENI. With V trimmed by 2 bases and J by 1 base, 6 bases remained unmatched. The CDR3 contains 18 residues. In DNA form, the CDR3 reads TGTGCCAGCTCACCAGTGGGACAGGGTGGATCTGGGGCCAACGTCCTGACTTTC. It yields the protein CASSPVGQGGSGANVLTF.

The gene calls are TRBV11-2 and TRBJ2-7, with D possibly TRBD2 on 6 matching bases. The CDR3 has 14 residues. The germline gives CDR1 SGHAT, CDR2 FQNNGV. V gave up 5 bases and J gave up 3 bases, with 14 bases separating them. The CDR3 DNA reads as TGTGCCAGCAGCCCGTCTGGAGCGGGCTACGAGCAGTACTTC. Residues: CASSPSGAGYEQYF. The variable domain in full, with the rest retrieved from reference TRBV11-2 and TRBJ2-7, is EAGVAQSPRYKIIEKRQSVAFWCNPISGHATLYWYQQILGQGPKLLIQFQNNGVVDDSQLPKDRFSAERLKGVDSTLKIQPAKLEDSAVYLCASSPSGAGYEQYFGPGTRLTVT.

The chain has TRBV30 and TRBJ1-1; 7 bases are a match to TRBD1. The CDR3 has 12 residues. The germline V gene encodes CDR1 GTSNPN and CDR2 SVGIG (reference sequence). CDR3 bases: TGTGCGGCGGGACAGAAGAACACTGAAGCTTTCTTT. Translation: CAAGQKNTEAFF.

The chain uses TRBV5-1 and TRBJ1-4; the match to TRBD1 covers 7 bases. With 0 bases clipped from V and 4 bases from J, the junction kept 6 bases outside the gene matches. The CDR3 contains 16 residues. Germline CDR1 reads SGHRS; CDR2 reads YFSETQ. The CDR3, as DNA: TGCGCCAGCAGCTTGGAAGGGGGCGCGGGTAATGAAAAACTGTTTTTT. It translates to CASSLEGGAGNEKLFF.

This clone has a single count. The chain has TRBV6-1 and TRBJ2-7; TRBD2 matches 10 bases. The CDR3 contains 14 residues. Germline loops: CDR1 MNHNS, CDR2 SASEGT. V trimming: 6 bases; J trimming: 2 bases; junction bases outside the gene matches: 4. For the CDR3, the DNA is TGTGCCAGCAGCCCTGGACTAGCGGCCTACGAGCAGTACTTC. Protein product: CASSPGLAAYEQYF.

The gene calls are TRBV28 and TRBJ1-4; D is uncertain. Looked up from germline, CDR1 is MDHEN and CDR2 is SYDVKM. The V end lost 6 bases, the J end lost 8 bases, and 19 bases lay between the germline ends. The CDR3 is 15 amino acids. In DNA, the CDR3 is TGTGCCAGCAGAATTTATTCAAGATTAGCGGAAAAACTGTTTTTT. Translating gives CASRIYSRLAEKLFF.

The CDR3 nucleotides read TGTGCCAGCAGCTTGGGCAGGCCAAGCAATCAGCCCCAGCATTTT. Translated, it gives CASSLGRPSNQPQHF. The V gene is TRBV5-6, the J gene TRBJ1-5; D gene ambiguous. The V and J ends lost 0 bases and 1 base respectively, with 8 bases between them. Germline CDR1 reads SGHDT; CDR2 reads YYEEEE. The CDR3 loop spans 15 amino acids.

The chain has TRBV29-1 and TRBJ1-1; no definite D call. The CDR3 is 10 residues long. The V gene's germline CDR1 is SQVTM and CDR2 ANQGSEA. V was clipped by 7 bases and J by 11 bases, with 14 bases between them. CDR3: CSGLVDAAFF. The CDR3 region has the DNA TGCAGCGGCCTAGTTGACGCGGCTTTCTTT.

This rearrangement joins TRBV21-1 to TRBJ2-1; the tabulated D call, TRBD1, remains unverified against the DNA. TRBV21-1 is a recognized pseudogene. There are 18 residues in the CDR3. The CDR3 loop reads CASSLQRGNKSSYNEQFF. The CDR3 coding sequence is TGTGCCAGCAGCCTGCAAAGGGGGAACAAGAGCTCCTACAATGAGCAGTTCTTC.